This section outlines one T cell receptor (beta chain) sequence together with its context. Its antigen specificity is not known. No qualities accompany the bases; no much larger clone lies one base away. These reads were obtained on an Illumina NovaSeq 6000. Using 5'RACE with constant-segment primers, TCRalpha and TCRbeta cDNA libraries were constructed, with sample barcodes and unique molecular identifiers added in the process. RNA was extracted from every sample with Trizol reagent. Libraries were amplified in two PCR steps, with a second sample barcode and Illumina TruSeq adapters added in the second step. Sequencing of the libraries was done on an Illumina NovaSeq, producing 2 x 150 bp paired-end reads. The paper's data handling went like this. With migec v1.2.7, reads were demultiplexed and then collapsed into UMI-guided consensus sequences. Using mixcr v2.1.11, UMI consensuses were aligned to TRA and TRB V and J templates and then assembled into clonotypes. A clonotype was counted as expanded or contracted only when both edgeR and NoisET called the clonotype significant, with the noise models trained on biological replicates. For edgeR calls, the cutoffs were a false discovery rate-adjusted p below 0.01 and a log2 fold-change threshold of 1. As an exploratory analysis of dynamics, PCA with hierarchical clustering was applied to max-normalized trajectories of the 1000 most abundant clonotypes. The CD4 or CD8 phenotype of responding clones was assigned using the separately sequenced CD4+ and CD8+ repertoires. TCRdb took the public reads, trimmed them with fastp at Q25, ran MiXCR for clone calling and kept in-frame beta chains. Identical CDR3 protein sequences are pooled into one entry, listed with their most common genes and DNA. Here the V and J calls rest on TCRdb's processing, not on the authors' analysis. This sample comprises about 440,000 distinct CDR3 sequences, over 15% of them detected only once. The ten largest clonotypes hold approximately 8.1% of the sample.

Sequences LGHNA (CDR1) and YNFKEQ (CDR2) are obtained from the germline V gene. V and J are truncated by 3 bases and 6 bases respectively, leaving an intervening sequence of 12 bases. The CDR3 holds 13 amino acids from the cysteine to the phenylalanine. Of the read, only the CDR3 DNA is kept; its 39 bases are in frame from base 1. This sample stems from a study of T-cell memory formation after mild COVID-19 (dated by TCRdb to the early 2020s). About the study as a whole: Most TCR sequence clusters were specific to one of the two donors. In a couple of donors, T-cell clones that expanded and contracted after mild COVID-19 were followed by sequencing TCRalpha and TCRbeta repertoires longitudinally. Two young, previously healthy adult volunteers made up the cohort, one male and one female.

Overall results and qualifications from the work: The second-wave clones that peaked on day 37 were not confirmed to be SARS-CoV-2 specific. Only a couple of mild cases were covered by the study, and larger cohorts that include severe cases with pre-infection samples were considered necessary. Some responding clones were detected in pre-infection memory, suggesting pre-existing cross-reactive memory T cells joined the SARS-CoV-2 response. Contracting CD4+ clones were located mainly in the CM and EM memory subsets, whereas CD8+ clones were found to be enriched in EMRA. From day 15 to 85, contracting clones showed balanced CD4/CD8 phenotypes, whereas a second wave of clones that expanded from day 15 to 37 leaned towards CD4+.

Ficoll-Paque density gradient centrifugation was used to isolate PBMCs. The TCR sequence derives from an adult woman who had mild COVID-19 (a few samples of this study predate the infection). The sample titles of this study are shuffled in the database, so cell type and time point are left out; the donor was told from shared clones. What was sequenced was PBMCs or a T cell subset sorted from them (not recorded which). The chain is assembled from TRBV4-2 and TRBJ2-7; D gene: possibly TRBD1, on 5 matching bases. The sequenced DNA is TGTGCCAGCAGCCATGAAAAAGGGGTCGAGCAGTACTTC. Translated, it reads CASSHEKGVEQYF.